The clone carrying this T cell receptor beta chain was observed a handful of times. Its target is not known. The CDR3 length is 17 residues. Germline V lookup: CDR1 MGHRA, CDR2 YSYEKL. Trimming took 4 bases from V and 0 from J; bases not matched to a gene: 9. This sample was taken from a study of cytomegalovirus exposure and HLA in healthy donors. Background on the study: The approximately 130 validation repertoires were reported in a later analysis to have been generated on the same platform as the approximately 700 first-cohort repertoires. Study-wide findings and caveats: In vitro testing confirmed three CMV-associated chains as specific for CMV antigens. Rare TCR sequences predominated, though certain public TCRs were found in many donors. Cytomegalovirus-associated TCR beta chains were listed, numbering under 200.

TCRdb keeps only in-frame clones here, not all; method: immunoSEQ multiplex PCR. Of about 360,000 clones in the sample, more than 80% were seen once. The chain joins TRBV4-1 to TRBJ1-5; 7 bases map to TRBD1. Source material: PBMCs. This TCR was sampled from a woman aged 18 to 35 in good health and CMV-seronegative. The CDR3 DNA is TGCGCCAGCAGCCCGGGGACAGCGTCTTATAGCAATCAGCCCCAGCATTTT. As protein: CASSPGTASYSNQPQHF.